This T cell receptor (beta chain) is drawn from a study of T cell repertoires in cytomegalovirus infection. The wider study: Based on public TCR beta signatures, there were indications of CMV infection and of a matching HLA type. General study results and limits: In two of eight donors, the top clonotype was HLA-C-restricted CMV-specific.

This CDR3 spans 17 amino acids. V was clipped by 3 bases and J by 2 bases; unmatched bases: 8. This clonotype was seen more than once but under ten times. Its matching antigen is unknown. TCRdb independently ran MiXCR on the reads; one entry per CDR3 protein. The sample records roughly 340,000 distinct CDR3 sequences, just under 30% being singletons. The chain carries TRBV12-3 or TRBV12-4 and TRBJ2-5; 11 bases align to TRBD2. This TCR was recovered from a human donor in good health (CMV status not recorded). Some clones in this sample may be carry-over from other donors' samples. This specimen consisted of cultured PBMCs, obtained from culture after CMV antigen stimulation. The CDR3 spells CASSFSGIAGGQETQYF. The CDR3 DNA sequence: TGTGCCAGCAGTTTTTCCGGGATAGCGGGAGGGCAAGAGACCCAGTACTTC.